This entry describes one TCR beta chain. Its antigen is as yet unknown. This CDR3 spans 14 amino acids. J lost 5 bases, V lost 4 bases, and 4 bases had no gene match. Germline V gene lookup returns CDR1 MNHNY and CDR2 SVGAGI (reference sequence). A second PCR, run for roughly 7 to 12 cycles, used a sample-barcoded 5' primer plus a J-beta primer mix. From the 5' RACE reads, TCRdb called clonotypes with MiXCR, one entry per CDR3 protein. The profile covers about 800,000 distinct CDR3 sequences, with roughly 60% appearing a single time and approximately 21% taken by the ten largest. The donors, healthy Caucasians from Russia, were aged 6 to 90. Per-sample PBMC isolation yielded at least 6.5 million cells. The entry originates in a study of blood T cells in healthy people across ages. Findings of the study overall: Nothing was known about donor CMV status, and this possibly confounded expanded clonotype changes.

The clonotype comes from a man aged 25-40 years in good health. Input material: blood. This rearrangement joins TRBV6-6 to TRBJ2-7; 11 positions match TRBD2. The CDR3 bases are TGTGCCAGCAGTTTTAGCGGGGGGGACCACGAGCAGTACTTC. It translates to CASSFSGGDHEQYF.